A single sample gave rise to the 28 T cell receptor beta chains below, sequenced in a study of blood T cell repertoires in COVID-19. Clones were read by immunoSEQ multiplex PCR, and TCRdb kept only the in-frame ones, dropping some. The sample shows roughly 250,000 clones, roughly 87% of them seen only once. Sample: peripheral blood. The receptors derive from a man in his sixties who had recovered from COVID-19.

CDR3 sequence: CASSQAGGAGNEQFF. CDR3 coding DNA: TGTGCCAGCAGCCAGGCTGGTGGGGCGGGGAATGAGCAGTTCTTC. The chain employs TRBV5-4 and TRBJ2-1; tentatively, D is TRBD2 (6 bases). With 4 bases removed from V and 7 bases from J, the gap between germline ends came to 18 bases. The CDR3 length is 15 residues. Germline CDR1 is SGHNT and CDR2 is YYREEE (reference sequence).

In its sample, this clone was seen a few times. The V and J genes are TRBV19 and TRBJ1-1, with TRBD1 identical over 10 bases. CDR1 LNHDA and CDR2 SQIVND come from the germline V gene (reference sequence). Trimming took 5 bases from V and 11 from J; bases not matched to a gene: 11. The CDR3 runs 14 residues. The CDR3 spells CASSPLGTGVFAFF. CDR3 nucleotides: TGTGCCAGTAGTCCCCTGGGGACAGGGGTCTTCGCTTTCTTT.

The V and J genes are TRBV10-1 and TRBJ2-4; the D gene is possibly TRBD1 (6 bases). The V end was cut by 10 bases, the J end by 2 bases, with 18 bases between. The V gene's germline CDR1 is WNHNN and CDR2 SYGVQD (reference sequence). CDR3 size: 15 residues. CDR3 residues: CAIFQGSCPKNIQYF. In DNA form, the CDR3 reads TGCGCCATATTCCAGGGGAGTTGTCCCAAAAACATTCAGTACTTC.

This clone was counted once. This chain connects TRBV6-5 to TRBJ1-3; unclear D gene. The V gene lost 0 bases and the J gene lost 0 bases, with 3 bases spanning the gap. Looked up from germline, CDR1 is MNHEY and CDR2 is SVGAGI. This CDR3 is 14 amino acids long. The CDR3 nucleotides read TGTGCCAGCAGTTACTCCCACTCTGGAAACACCATATATTTT. Its translation is CASSYSHSGNTIYF.

The rearrangement uses TRBV7-2 and TRBJ1-5, with D possibly TRBD1 on 5 matching bases. This CDR3 region has 15 residues. In germline, CDR1 is SGHTA, CDR2 FQGNSA. Between the trimmed V and J ends, which lost 0 bases and 3 bases, there was a span of 9 bases. CDR3 region: CASSLAWGDNQPQHF. The CDR3 DNA follows: TGTGCCAGCAGCTTAGCTTGGGGGGACAATCAGCCCCAGCATTTT. The variable domain in full, with the rest retrieved from reference TRBV7-2 and TRBJ1-5, is GAGVSQSPSNKVTEKGKDVELRCDPISGHTALYWYRQSLGQGLEFLIYFQGNSAPDKSGLPSDRFSAERTGGSVSTLTIQRTQQEDSAVYLCASSLAWGDNQPQHFGDGTRLSIL.

This clone was found a few times. The chain has TRBV12-5 and TRBJ1-5; the match to TRBD1 covers 9 bases. Germline V gene data show CDR1 as LGHNT and CDR2 as FRNRAP. After removal of 9 bases from V and 2 bases from J, the junction contained 2 bases not matched to a gene. The CDR3 length is 13 residues. CDR3 DNA sequence: TGTGCTAGCAGGGACAGGGGCAATCAGCCCCAGCATTTT. Residues: CASRDRGNQPQHF.

The V gene is TRBV6-5, the J gene TRBJ2-7; 9 nucleotides line up with TRBD1. V was pared by 5 bases and J by 3 bases, with 5 bases of the junction left unmatched. The CDR3 is 14 amino acids. From germline, CDR1 is MNHEY and CDR2 SVGAGI. DNA for the CDR3: TGTGCCAGCAGTAGGGGACAGGGTAACTACGAGCAGTACGTC. It specifies CASSRGQGNYEQYV.

The rearrangement links TRBV28 to TRBJ1-4; TRBD1 matches at 7 bases. Unmatched junction bases numbered 9, after V lost 5 bases and J lost 3 bases. Germline V gives CDR1 MDHEN, CDR2 SYDVKM. The CDR3 runs 16 residues. CDR3 region: CASSARRGLSNEKLFF. CDR3 coding DNA: TGTGCCAGCAGTGCCCGAAGGGGGCTTTCTAATGAAAAACTGTTTTTT. The whole variable domain, remainder taken from reference TRBV28 and TRBJ1-4, is DVKVTQSSRYLVKRTGEKVFLECVQDMDHENMFWYRQDPGLGLRLIYFSYDVKMKEKGDIPEGYSVSREKKERFSLILESASTNQTSMYLCASSARRGLSNEKLFFGSGTQLSVL.

The chain uses TRBV7-6 and TRBJ1-6, with 10 nucleotides matching TRBD1. The V and J ends lost 4 bases and 9 bases, in that order; junction bases with no gene match: 6. CDR1 and CDR2 (germline): SGHVS, FNYEAQ. CDR3 size: 15 residues. The CDR3 loop reads CASSSQTGGFSPLHF. In DNA form, the CDR3 reads TGTGCCAGCAGCTCACAGACAGGGGGCTTTTCACCCCTCCACTTT.

In this sample, this clone turned up a few times. This rearrangement joins TRBV5-1 to TRBJ2-1; no definite D call. This CDR3 is 14 amino acids long. Trimming removed 3 bases from V and 6 bases from J, with 13 bases in between. CDR1 and CDR2 (germline): SGHRS, YFSETQ. The CDR3 nucleotides read TGCGCCAGCAGCTGGGCGAAGTTGGGCAATGAGCAGTTCTTC. Translated, it gives CASSWAKLGNEQFF.

V gene TRBV5-1 combines with J gene TRBJ2-4; 7 bases map to TRBD2. This CDR3 comprises 16 residues. Germline trimming cut 0 bases from V and 1 base from J; bases unmatched to any gene: 4. The germline gives CDR1 SGHRS, CDR2 YFSETQ. CDR3 bases: TGCGCCAGCAGCTTGGGAGGCGGGGGTGCCAAAAACATTCAGTACTTC. This translates into CASSLGGGGAKNIQYF.

This sequence joins TRBV6-6 and TRBJ2-1; 8 bases match TRBD1. The V gene end was trimmed by 5 bases and the J gene end by 8 bases; junction bases not matched to a gene: 14. This CDR3 comprises 16 residues. Germline CDR1 and CDR2: MNHNY and SVGAGI (reference sequence). The CDR3 DNA reads as TGTGCCAGCAGTCGAGGGATAGCTCAGGGGGCCTATGAGCAGTTCTTC. It encodes CASSRGIAQGAYEQFF.

The chain has TRBV15 and TRBJ2-3; D possibly corresponds to TRBD2 (5 bases). The CDR3 has 16 residues. Trimming pared 0 bases from V and 2 bases from J, leaving 12 bases between. Germline V gene sequence: CDR1 LNHNV, CDR2 YYDKDF (reference sequence). In DNA, the CDR3 is TGTGCCACCAGCAGAGATCGGTTTAGCGCCACAGATACGCAGTATTTT. Translated: CATSRDRFSATDTQYF.

The chain recombines TRBV5-1 with TRBJ2-3; 11 bases fit TRBD2. Germline V lookup: CDR1 SGHRS, CDR2 YFSETQ. The CDR3 length is 17 residues. The V segment lost 6 bases and the J segment 5 bases; nucleotides outside the gene matches: 14. The CDR3 bases are TGCGCCAGCACCCTCGCTCATAGCGGGGGGGGTGGAGATACGCAGTATTTT. Amino acid sequence: CASTLAHSGGGGDTQYF.

The chain has TRBV19 and TRBJ1-1, with a possible D match to TRBD1 (6 bases). Germline V lookup: CDR1 LNHDA, CDR2 SQIVND (reference sequence). V shed 6 bases and J shed 3 bases, with 17 bases lying between them. The CDR3 covers 15 residues. The CDR3 DNA follows: TGTGCCAGTAGGCCGGGGGGGCGAGGGTACACTGAAGCTTTCTTT. This gives the protein CASRPGGRGYTEAFF. The full variable domain, in which reference TRBV19 and TRBJ1-1 provide the parts outside the CDR3, is DGGITQSPKYLFRKEGQNVTLSCEQNLNHDAMYWYRQDPGQGLRLIYYSQIVNDFQKGDIAEGYSVSREKKESFPLTVTSAQKNPTAFYLCASRPGGRGYTEAFFGQGTRLTVV.

J is TRBJ2-2 and V is TRBV14; tentatively, D is TRBD1 (6 bases). V lost 4 bases and J lost 3, with 15 bases in between. The CDR3 totals 16 residues. Germline CDR1 is SGHDN and CDR2 is FVKESK. CDR3 in DNA: TGTGCCAGCAGCCGTCAGGGGACATCGTACACCGGGGAGCTGTTTTTT. Protein product: CASSRQGTSYTGELFF.

The chain couples TRBV18 to TRBJ1-2; D possibly corresponds to TRBD1 (5 bases). V gave up 2 bases and J gave up 0 bases, with 13 bases separating them. CDR1 is KGHSH and CDR2 is LQKENI in the germline V gene. This CDR3 has 16 amino acids. CDR3 sequence (DNA): TGTGCCAGCTCACCATCTGGGGGGACCGCTAACTATGGCTACACCTTC. Translated, it gives CASSPSGGTANYGYTF.

This chain's CDR3 is CASSGGQPSLTNEKLFF. For the CDR3, the DNA is TGCGCCAGCAGCGGGGGACAGCCATCCTTAACTAATGAAAAACTGTTTTTT. V usage is TRBV5-1 and J usage is TRBJ1-4; 7 bases fit TRBD1. V lost 4 bases to trimming and J lost 1 base; unmatched junction nucleotides: 10. Looked up from germline, CDR1 is SGHRS and CDR2 is YFSETQ. The CDR3 contains 17 residues.

CDR3 amino acids: CAISESTGNTEAFF. Here the CDR3 DNA reads TGTGCCATCAGTGAGTCGACAGGAAACACTGAAGCTTTCTTT. This sequence joins TRBV10-3 and TRBJ1-1, with D possibly TRBD1 on 6 matching bases. Trimming took off 0 bases at V and 2 bases at J, with 7 bases between the two ends. The CDR3 runs to 14 residues. Germline CDR1 is ENHRY and CDR2 is SYGVKD.

The chain carries TRBV18 and TRBJ1-5; a possible D gene is TRBD1 (5 bases). Germline assignment: CDR1 KGHSH and CDR2 LQKENI. The CDR3 is 13 residues long. V gave up 6 bases and J gave up 9 bases, with 15 bases separating them. The CDR3 spells CASSPDTPSPQHF. Written as DNA, the CDR3 is TGTGCCAGCTCTCCGGACACACCCTCGCCCCAGCATTTT.

This rearrangement joins TRBV6-5 to TRBJ1-5, with a possible D match to TRBD1 (6 bases). This CDR3 is 14 amino acids long. V lost 6 bases, J lost 1 base, and 10 bases lay in between. CDR1 MNHEY and CDR2 SVGAGI come from the germline V gene. DNA of the CDR3: TGTGCCAGCAGCAGGGGATTAAGCAATCAGCCCCAGCATTTT. It specifies CASSRGLSNQPQHF.

The chain employs TRBV2 and TRBJ2-3, with D maybe TRBD2 (6 bases). The germline V gene has CDR1 SNHLY and CDR2 FYNNEI. Trimming took off 6 bases at V and 10 bases at J, with 17 bases between the two ends. CDR3 length equals 13 residues. Written as DNA, the CDR3 is TGTGCCAGCAGGGGGGACTCCCAGGGTGCGCAGTATTTT. The encoded protein is CASRGDSQGAQYF. Full variable domain (remainder filled in from reference TRBV2 and TRBJ2-3): EPEVTQTPSHQVTQMGQEVILRCVPISNHLYFYWYRQILGQKVEFLVSFYNNEISEKSEIFDDQFSVERPDGSNFTLKIRSTKLEDSAMYFCASRGDSQGAQYFGPGTRLTVL.

This clone showed up just once. V gene TRBV28 combines with J gene TRBJ1-5; maybe TRBD1 (6 bases). Germline CDR1 is MDHEN and CDR2 is SYDVKM. The V gene lost 2 bases and the J gene lost 4 bases, with 12 bases spanning the gap. This CDR3 comprises 15 residues. The CDR3 DNA reads TGTGCCAGCAGTTTAGGGGGGGCAGAAAATCAGCCCCAGCATTTT. Translated: CASSLGGAENQPQHF.

The chain links TRBV2 to TRBJ2-4; 8 bases line up with TRBD2. Germline V gene data show CDR1 as SNHLY and CDR2 as FYNNEI. V shed 8 bases and J 7 bases; nucleotides not matched to a gene: 10. CDR3 size: 14 residues. The CDR3 sequence is CASRFGGAGNIQYF. CDR3 sequence (DNA): TGTGCCAGCCGGTTCGGGGGGGCCGGGAACATTCAGTACTTC.

This CDR3 reads CASSHITDTQYF. The CDR3 DNA reads TGTGCCAGCAGCCATATCACAGATACGCAGTATTTT. This chain joins TRBV14 and TRBJ2-3; D is uncertain. The V and J ends lost 3 bases and 2 bases respectively, with 3 bases between them. Germline CDR1 and CDR2: SGHDN and FVKESK. The CDR3 sequence is 12 residues long.

The V call is TRBV2, the J call TRBJ1-6, with D possibly matching TRBD1 (5 bases). V was shortened by 8 bases and J by 3 bases, with 20 bases between the two germline ends. CDR1 is SNHLY and CDR2 is FYNNEI in the germline V gene. The CDR3 contains 17 residues. In DNA form, the CDR3 reads TGTGCCAGCCATGATCAGGGAATGGGGTACTATAATTCACCCCTCCACTTT. Protein sequence: CASHDQGMGYYNSPLHF.

The chain's CDR3 is CASSPSTSGGSEQFF. The CDR3 coding sequence is TGTGCCAGCAGCCCGTCGACTAGCGGCGGCTCGGAGCAGTTCTTC. The rearrangement uses TRBV7-9 and TRBJ2-1, with TRBD2 matching over 9 bases. With V trimmed by 5 bases and J by 10 bases, 12 bases remained unmatched. The CDR3 sequence is 15 residues long. Germline-derived CDR1 and CDR2 are SEHNR and FQNEAQ (reference sequence). The full variable domain, its missing parts supplied by reference TRBV7-9 and TRBJ2-1, is DTGVSQNPRHKITKRGQNVTFRCDPISEHNRLYWYRQTLGQGPEFLTYFQNEAQLEKSRLLSDRFSAERPKGSFSTLEIQRTEQGDSAMYLCASSPSTSGGSEQFFGPGTRLTVL.

The chain is built from TRBV18 and TRBJ1-2; 9 bases map to TRBD1. CDR1 and CDR2 from the germline V gene are KGHSH and LQKENI. The CDR3 totals 16 residues. Trimming removed 1 base from V and 6 bases from J; junction bases left unmatched: 9. The CDR3 DNA is TGTGCCAGCTCACCACGTCTGACAGGGGGAGATCATGGCTACACCTTC. It translates to CASSPRLTGGDHGYTF.